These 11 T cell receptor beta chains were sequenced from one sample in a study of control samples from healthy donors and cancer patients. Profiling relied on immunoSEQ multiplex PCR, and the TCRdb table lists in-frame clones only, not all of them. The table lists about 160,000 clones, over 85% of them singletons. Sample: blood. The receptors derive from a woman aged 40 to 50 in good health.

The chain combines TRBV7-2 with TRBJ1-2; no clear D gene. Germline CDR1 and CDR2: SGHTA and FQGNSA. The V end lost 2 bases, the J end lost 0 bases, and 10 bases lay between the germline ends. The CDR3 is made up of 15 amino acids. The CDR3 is CASSLSGKANYGYTF. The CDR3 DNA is TGTGCCAGCAGCTTATCGGGGAAAGCTAACTATGGCTACACCTTC.

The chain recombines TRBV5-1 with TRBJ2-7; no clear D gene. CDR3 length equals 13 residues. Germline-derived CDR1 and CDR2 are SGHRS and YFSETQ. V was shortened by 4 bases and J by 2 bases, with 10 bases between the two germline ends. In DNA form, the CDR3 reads TGCGCCAGCAGCACGGACGGAGCCTACGAGCAGTACTTC. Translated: CASSTDGAYEQYF. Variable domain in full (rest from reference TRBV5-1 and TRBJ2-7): KAGVTQTPRYLIKTRGQQVTLSCSPISGHRSVSWYQQTPGQGLQFLFEYFSETQRNKGNFPGRFSGRQFSNSRSEMNVSTLELGDSALYLCASSTDGAYEQYFGPGTRLTVT.

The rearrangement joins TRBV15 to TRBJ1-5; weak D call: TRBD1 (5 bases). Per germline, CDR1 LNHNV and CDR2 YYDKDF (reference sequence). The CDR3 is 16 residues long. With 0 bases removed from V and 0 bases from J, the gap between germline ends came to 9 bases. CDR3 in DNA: TGTGCCACCAGCAGAGATGGGGGTTCTAGCAATCAGCCCCAGCATTTT. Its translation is CATSRDGGSSNQPQHF.

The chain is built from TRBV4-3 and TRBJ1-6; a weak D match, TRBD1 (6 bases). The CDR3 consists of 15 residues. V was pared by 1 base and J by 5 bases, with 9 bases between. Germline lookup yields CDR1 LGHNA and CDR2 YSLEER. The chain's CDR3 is CASSQGTANNSPLHF. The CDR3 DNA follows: TGCGCCAGCAGCCAAGGGACAGCAAATAATTCACCCCTCCACTTT.

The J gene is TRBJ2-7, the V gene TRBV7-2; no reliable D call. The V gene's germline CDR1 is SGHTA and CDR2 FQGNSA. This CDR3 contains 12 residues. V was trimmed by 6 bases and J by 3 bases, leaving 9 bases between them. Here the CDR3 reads CASRTTNYEQYF. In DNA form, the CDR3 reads TGTGCCAGCAGGACGACGAACTACGAGCAGTACTTC.

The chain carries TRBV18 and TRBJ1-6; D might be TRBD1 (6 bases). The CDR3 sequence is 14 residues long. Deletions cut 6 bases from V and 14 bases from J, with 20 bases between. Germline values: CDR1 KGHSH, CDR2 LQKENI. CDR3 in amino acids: CASSQETGTSTLHF. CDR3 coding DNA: TGTGCCAGCTCCCAAGAAACAGGGACCTCCACCCTCCACTTT.

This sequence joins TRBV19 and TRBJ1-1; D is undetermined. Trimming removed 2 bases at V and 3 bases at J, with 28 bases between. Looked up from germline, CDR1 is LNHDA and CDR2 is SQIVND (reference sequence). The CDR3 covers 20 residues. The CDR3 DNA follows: TGTGCCAGTAGTATACTGGATCACCGGCAGGTCCAATACACCCACACTGAAGCTTTCTTT. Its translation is CASSILDHRQVQYTHTEAFF.

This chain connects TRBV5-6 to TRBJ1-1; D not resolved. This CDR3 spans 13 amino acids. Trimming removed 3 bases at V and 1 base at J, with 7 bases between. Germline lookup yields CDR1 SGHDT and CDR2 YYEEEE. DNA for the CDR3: TGTGCCAGCAGCTCAACGGGGAACACTGAAGCTTTCTTT. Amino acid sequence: CASSSTGNTEAFF. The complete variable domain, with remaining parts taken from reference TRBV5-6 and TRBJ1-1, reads DAGVTQSPTHLIKTRGQQVTLRCSPKSGHDTVSWYQQALGQGPQFIFQYYEEEERQRGNFPDRFSGHQFPNYSSELNVNALLLGDSALYLCASSSTGNTEAFFGQGTRLTVV.

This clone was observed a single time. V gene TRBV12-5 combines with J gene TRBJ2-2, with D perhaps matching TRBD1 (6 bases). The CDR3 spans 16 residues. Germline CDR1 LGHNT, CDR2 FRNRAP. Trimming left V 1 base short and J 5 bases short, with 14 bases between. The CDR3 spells CASGLGRSQGTGELFF. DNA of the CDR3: TGTGCTAGTGGTTTGGGGAGGAGCCAGGGGACCGGGGAGCTGTTTTTT.

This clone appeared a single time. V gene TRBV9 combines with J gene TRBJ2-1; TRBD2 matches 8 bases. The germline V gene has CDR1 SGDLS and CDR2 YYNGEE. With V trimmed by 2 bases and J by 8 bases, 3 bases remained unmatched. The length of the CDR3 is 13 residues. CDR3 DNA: TGTGCCAGCAGCGTCGGGGGGGAGGATGAGCAGTTCTTC. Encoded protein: CASSVGGEDEQFF.

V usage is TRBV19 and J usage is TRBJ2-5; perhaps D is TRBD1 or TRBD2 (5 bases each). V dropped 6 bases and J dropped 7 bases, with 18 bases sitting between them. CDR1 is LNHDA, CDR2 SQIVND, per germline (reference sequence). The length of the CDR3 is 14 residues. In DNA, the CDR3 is TGTGCCAGTAGCCTAGGGACCGCGAAGGGGACCCAGTACTTC. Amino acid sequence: CASSLGTAKGTQYF. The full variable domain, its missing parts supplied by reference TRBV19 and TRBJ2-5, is DGGITQSPKYLFRKEGQNVTLSCEQNLNHDAMYWYRQDPGQGLRLIYYSQIVNDFQKGDIAEGYSVSREKKESFPLTVTSAQKNPTAFYLCASSLGTAKGTQYFGPGTRLLVL.